This T cell receptor (beta chain) was recorded in a study of immune heterogeneity within non-small cell lung tumors. In germline, CDR1 is DFQATT, CDR2 SNEGSKA (reference sequence). V lost 0 bases to trimming and J lost 1 base, with 12 bases between them. The length of the CDR3 is 15 residues. In regard to this clonotype: The antigen is not known.

Multiplex PCR relied on 32 V and 13 J primers to amplify TCR beta CDR3. TCRdb redid the calling of the multiplex PCR reads with MiXCR, one entry per CDR3 protein. The table includes about 21,000 distinct CDR3 sequences, around 28% detected once. Each sample used about 650 ng of genomic DNA from bulk tumor tissue. Each primary tumor yielded several biopsies, collected far apart from one another at surgery. Patients had untreated, newly diagnosed non-small cell lung cancer and underwent curative surgery. Study-wide results and caveats: Both recurring identical dominant CDR3 beta clonotypes and site-unique high-frequency clones were observed across tumor sites within a patient.

J is TRBJ2-5 and V is TRBV20-1, with a weak D call TRBD2 (5 bases). The TCR sequence derives from a man aged 40-49 years with non-small cell lung cancer. Sequences were obtained from lung tumor tissue. CDR3 amino acids: CSARDREILQETQYF. CDR3 coding DNA: TGCAGTGCTAGAGATAGGGAGATCCTCCAAGAGACCCAGTACTTC.